One sample yielded the 13 T cell receptor beta chains listed below, sequenced in a study of OX40 agonist ivuxolimab in advanced cancers. Library method: the immunoSEQ multiplex PCR assay. Here the immuneACCESS table is served through TCRdb, limited to in-frame sequences with V and J called. Missing clones are a known gap in these copies; in checked studies unresolved V genes cover under half, and the rest lacks a known reason. This sample lists approximately 11,000 clones; 70% to 80% were detected once. The ten largest clones add up to around 34% of the sample. This material consisted of CD4+ or CD8+ T cells sorted from blood, taken in a trial of the OX40 agonist ivuxolimab. These receptors all stem from an adult with an advanced solid tumor such as melanoma, head and neck, liver or kidney cancer.

About this clone: This likely traces to a read error, being one base from a far larger clone. This CDR3 is also generated by other DNA sequences in the sample. J is TRBJ2-7 and V is TRBV5-4, with 9 bases lining up with TRBD2. Per germline, CDR1 SGHNT and CDR2 YYREEE (reference sequence). V was clipped by 2 bases and J by 12 bases; unmatched bases: 6. This CDR3 is 12 amino acids long. The CDR3 loop reads CASSLIAGDPYF. CDR3 bases: TGTGCCAGCAGCTTAATAGCGGGGGACCCGTACTTC.

By share of the sample, this clone is medium-sized (0.01 to 0.1%). This chain joins TRBV10-1 and TRBJ2-2, with 7 bases lining up with TRBD2. Germline loops: CDR1 WNHNN, CDR2 SYGVQD (reference sequence). V shed 0 bases and J 6 bases; nucleotides not matched to a gene: 10. This CDR3 contains 17 residues. The CDR3 DNA reads TGCGCCAGCAGTGAGTCGATCTCGGGGGGACCAGCCGGGGAGCTGTTTTTT. This codes for CASSESISGGPAGELFF.

The genes are TRBV4-2 and TRBJ2-1, with 9 bases fitting TRBD2. CDR3 size: 16 residues. J was trimmed by 4 bases and V by 1 base; bases with no gene match: 5. The V gene's germline CDR1 is LGHNA and CDR2 YNFKEQ. The CDR3 DNA is TGTGCCAGCAGCCAAGCGGCGCGGGAGGGGTACAATGAGCAGTTCTTC. Its translation is CASSQAAREGYNEQFF.

The chain couples TRBV19 to TRBJ2-1, with TRBD2 matching over 10 bases. J lost 4 bases, V lost 4 bases, and 4 bases had no gene match. The germline V gene has CDR1 LNHDA and CDR2 SQIVND (reference sequence). There are 15 residues in the CDR3. The CDR3 reads CASSRTSGEYNEQFF. In DNA form, the CDR3 reads TGTGCCAGTAGTAGGACTAGCGGAGAGTACAATGAGCAGTTCTTC.

V gene TRBV27 combines with J gene TRBJ1-5, with TRBD1 matching 8 bases. V shed 6 bases and J 3 bases; nucleotides not matched to a gene: 7. This CDR3 contains 15 residues. The germline CDR1 and CDR2 sequences are MNHEY and SMNVEV (reference sequence). CDR3 nucleotides: TGTGCCAGCAGCTACGGACAGGGTCTCAATCAGCCCCAGCATTTT. This sequence encodes CASSYGQGLNQPQHF.

This rearrangement joins TRBV19 to TRBJ2-1; TRBD2 aligns across 13 bases. The V gene's germline CDR1 is LNHDA and CDR2 SQIVND (reference sequence). There are 15 residues in the CDR3. J was trimmed by 4 bases and V by 6 bases; bases with no gene match: 3. CDR3 coding DNA: TGTGCCAGTAGAAAGACTAGCGGGGGGTACAATGAGCAGTTCTTC. Translated: CASRKTSGGYNEQFF.

This clone was counted between two and nine times. The chain uses TRBV25-1 and TRBJ2-3; D call uncertain. This CDR3 is 11 amino acids long. The germline CDR1 and CDR2 sequences are MGHDK and SYGVNS. V was clipped by 6 bases and J by 6 bases, with 7 bases between them. This CDR3 reads CASRTWDTQYF. Written as DNA, the CDR3 is TGTGCCAGCAGGACGTGGGATACGCAGTATTTT.

The rearrangement uses TRBV5-1 and TRBJ1-5; TRBD1 is a possible D gene (5 bases). The CDR3 is made up of 16 amino acids. The ends were cut back, 4 bases at V and 2 bases at J, with 16 bases in the middle. Germline CDR1 is SGHRS and CDR2 is YFSETQ. The CDR3 DNA sequence: TGCGCCAGCAGCCCCGGAGGCGCGGGGGGCAATCAGCCCCAGCATTTT. This codes for CASSPGGAGGNQPQHF.

This chain uses TRBV4-3 with TRBJ1-5; 11 nucleotides align to TRBD1. Germline loops: CDR1 LGHNA, CDR2 YSLEER. CDR3 length: 14 residues. Germline trimming cut 4 bases from V and 7 bases from J; bases unmatched to any gene: 3. In DNA form, the CDR3 reads TGCGCCAGCAGCCGGGACAGGGGGGGACAGCCCCAGCATTTT. Its translation is CASSRDRGGQPQHF.

The chain employs TRBV4-3 and TRBJ2-3; a weak D match, TRBD2 (6 bases). The CDR3 consists of 14 residues. Between the trimmed V and J ends, which lost 3 bases and 3 bases, there was a span of 10 bases. CDR1 and CDR2 (germline): LGHNA, YSLEER. The CDR3 nucleotides read TGCGCCAGCAGCCACGGACTATTGACAGATACGCAGTATTTT. Protein sequence: CASSHGLLTDTQYF.

The V gene is TRBV7-6, the J gene TRBJ2-7, with TRBD1 matching 7 bases. J lost 4 bases, V lost 1 base, and 4 bases had no gene match. CDR1 is SGHVS, CDR2 FNYEAQ, per germline. The CDR3 loop spans 14 amino acids. CDR3 loop: CASSLEAGGYEQYF. CDR3 bases: TGTGCCAGCAGCTTAGAGGCAGGGGGATACGAGCAGTACTTC.

The chain employs TRBV4-3 and TRBJ2-7; 7 nucleotides align to TRBD2. Looked up from germline, CDR1 is LGHNA and CDR2 is YSLEER. This CDR3 has 15 amino acids. V shed 0 bases, J shed 2 bases, and the junction held 4 bases outside the gene matches. CDR3 region: CASSQEGGETYEQYF. DNA of the CDR3: TGCGCCAGCAGCCAAGAGGGGGGGGAGACCTACGAGCAGTACTTC.

This clone has a handful of counts. The CDR3 nucleotides read TGTGCCAGCAGGGACACTAGCGGGAGGGATCGCAATGAGCAGTTCTTC. As protein: CASRDTSGRDRNEQFF. The V gene is TRBV11-2, the J gene TRBJ2-1, with 13 positions matching TRBD2. CDR1 SGHAT and CDR2 FQNNGV come from the germline V gene. V shed 6 bases and J 6 bases; nucleotides not matched to a gene: 8. This CDR3 contains 16 residues.